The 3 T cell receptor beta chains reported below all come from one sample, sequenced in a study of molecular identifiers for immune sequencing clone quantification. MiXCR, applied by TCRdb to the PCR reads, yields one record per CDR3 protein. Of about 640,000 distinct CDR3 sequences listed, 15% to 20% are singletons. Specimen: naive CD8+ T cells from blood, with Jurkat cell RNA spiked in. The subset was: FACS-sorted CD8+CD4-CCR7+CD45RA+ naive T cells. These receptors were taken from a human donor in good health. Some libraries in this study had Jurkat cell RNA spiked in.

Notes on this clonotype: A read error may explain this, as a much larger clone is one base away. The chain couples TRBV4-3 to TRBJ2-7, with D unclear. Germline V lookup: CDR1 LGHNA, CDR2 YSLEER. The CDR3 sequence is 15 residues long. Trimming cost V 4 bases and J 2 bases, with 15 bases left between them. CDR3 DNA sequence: TGCGCCAGCAGCCGAGAACGGAACAGAGCCTACGAGCAGTACTTC. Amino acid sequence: CASSRERNRAYEQYF.

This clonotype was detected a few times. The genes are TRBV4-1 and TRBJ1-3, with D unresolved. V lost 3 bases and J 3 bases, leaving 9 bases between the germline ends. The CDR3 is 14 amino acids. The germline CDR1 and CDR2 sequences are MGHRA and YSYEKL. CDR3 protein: CASSQTENGNTIYF. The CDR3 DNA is TGCGCCAGCAGCCAGACGGAAAATGGAAACACCATATATTTT.

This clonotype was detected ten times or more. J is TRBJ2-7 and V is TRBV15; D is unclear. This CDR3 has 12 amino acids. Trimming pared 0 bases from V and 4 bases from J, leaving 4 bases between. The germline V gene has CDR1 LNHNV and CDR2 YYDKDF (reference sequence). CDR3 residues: CATSREKYEQYF. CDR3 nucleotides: TGTGCCACCAGCAGAGAGAAATACGAGCAGTACTTC.